The 6 T cell receptor beta chains below come from one sample, sequenced in a study of T cell responses to AZD1222 COVID-19 vaccine (dated by TCRdb to about 2021). In light of the paper, this sample's time point label describes: baseline before first vaccination. The library was made by the immunoSEQ multiplex PCR assay. TCRdb holds this immuneACCESS table with in-frame rearrangements only. Some clones are missing; in checked studies, unresolved V genes explain under half, and the rest has no known cause. This sample has approximately 260,000 clones in its table, and 80% to 95% of those were observed once. Roughly 0.5% of the sample rests with the top ten. The sequencing here drew on peripheral blood, taken on day 0 of AZD1222 vaccination. The receptor set was obtained from an adult in good health.

This sequence joins TRBV11-2 and TRBJ2-7; 9 nucleotides match TRBD2. This CDR3 has 17 amino acids. Germline V lookup: CDR1 SGHAT, CDR2 FQNNGV. The V segment lost 1 base and the J segment 5 bases; nucleotides outside the gene matches: 12. CDR3 residues: CASSLGAAGGPKDEQYF. CDR3 DNA: TGTGCCAGCAGCTTAGGTGCGGCGGGAGGGCCTAAGGACGAGCAGTACTTC.

The V call is TRBV2, the J call TRBJ2-1; 13 nucleotides match TRBD2. The CDR3 consists of 16 residues. Germline V gives CDR1 SNHLY, CDR2 FYNNEI. V was clipped by 6 bases and J by 5 bases; unmatched bases: 7. This CDR3 reads CASRATSGGFNNEQFF. The DNA for the CDR3 is TGTGCCAGCAGGGCGACTAGCGGGGGGTTCAACAATGAGCAGTTCTTC.

The rearrangement links TRBV20-1 to TRBJ1-2, with D uncertain. Trimming took off 0 bases at V and 7 bases at J, with 6 bases between the two ends. The CDR3 is 11 residues long. Germline V CDR1 and CDR2: DFQATT, SNEGSKA (reference sequence). In DNA form, the CDR3 reads TGCAGTGCTAGAGATGGGCTTGGCTACACCTTC. This encodes CSARDGLGYTF.

This clone was observed a single time. The CDR3 region has the DNA TGCGCCAGCAGCCTCGGAGGGGAGACCGGGGAGCTGTTTTTT. Protein: CASSLGGETGELFF. V gene TRBV4-1 combines with J gene TRBJ2-2, with a weak D call TRBD2 (6 bases). With 4 bases removed from V and 5 bases from J, the gap between germline ends came to 11 bases. The CDR3 length is 14 residues. Per the germline V gene, CDR1 is MGHRA and CDR2 is YSYEKL.

Regarding this clone: The same CDR3 is also encoded by other DNA sequences in this sample. This chain connects TRBV18 to TRBJ1-1; D possibly corresponds to TRBD1 (5 bases). V was pared by 3 bases and J by 4 bases, with 12 bases between. The germline gives CDR1 KGHSH, CDR2 LQKENI. CDR3 length: 14 amino acids. The CDR3: CASSPPRGITEAFF. In nucleotides, the CDR3 is TGTGCCAGCTCACCCCCAAGGGGAATCACTGAAGCTTTCTTT.

The table lists this clone with a few counts. The V gene is TRBV4-2, the J gene TRBJ2-7; 7 bases fit TRBD2. CDR1 is LGHNA and CDR2 is YNFKEQ in the germline V gene. The ends lost 4 bases at V and 7 bases at J; junction bases unmatched: 13. The CDR3 consists of 15 residues. DNA of the CDR3: TGTGCCAGCAGCCGGGAGCGGGACGCCTTGGGGGAGCAGTACTTC. As protein: CASSRERDALGEQYF.